The 22 T cell receptor beta chains listed next were all sequenced from one sample in a study of Graves' ophthalmopathy and Graves' hyperthyroidism. RNA transcripts served as template for amplifying TCR beta CDR3 sequences. HTBI-primed first-round RT-PCR preceded second-round multiplex PCR. MiXCR, applied by TCRdb to the multiplex PCR reads, yields one record per CDR3 protein. The table lists roughly 160,000 distinct CDR3 sequences, about two fifths of them singletons. The specimen was peripheral blood. Source of these receptors: a young man with Graves' ophthalmopathy.

This clonotype turned up a few times. This chain joins TRBV12-3 or TRBV12-4 and TRBJ2-5; unclear D gene. The CDR3 sequence is 13 residues long. V lost 4 bases to trimming and J lost 1 base, with 7 bases between them. Here the CDR3 reads CASSWALQETQYF. The CDR3, as DNA: TGTGCCAGCAGTTGGGCGCTCCAAGAGACCCAGTACTTC.

This clonotype was counted ten times or more. This chain joins TRBV11-2 and TRBJ1-3, with TRBD1 matching over 11 bases. CDR3 size: 17 residues. From germline, CDR1 is SGHAT and CDR2 FQNNGV. V shed 5 bases, J shed 1 base, and the junction held 7 bases outside the gene matches. CDR3 protein: CASSRIGQGASGNTIYF. CDR3 sequence (DNA): TGTGCCAGCAGCCGTATCGGACAGGGGGCATCTGGAAACACCATATATTTT.

The rearrangement joins TRBV6-2 or TRBV6-3 to TRBJ2-7, with 8 bases matching TRBD2. The CDR3 spans 14 residues. Trimming cost V 2 bases and J 3 bases; bases outside gene matches: 3. Germline values: CDR1 MNHEY, CDR2 SVGEGT. CDR3: CASSYQRESYEQYF. CDR3 DNA sequence: TGTGCCAGCAGTTACCAGCGGGAGAGCTACGAGCAGTACTTC.

This clonotype was seen ten or more times. The J gene is TRBJ1-1, the V gene TRBV27; D not certain. This CDR3 region has 17 residues. CDR1 is MNHEY and CDR2 is SMNVEV in the germline V gene (reference sequence). V was shortened by 1 base and J by 0 bases, with 15 bases between the two germline ends. CDR3 residues: CASSLWGARVLNTEAFF. In nucleotides, the CDR3 is TGTGCCAGCAGTTTATGGGGAGCAAGGGTTTTGAACACTGAAGCTTTCTTT.

On this clonotype: No conserved phenylalanine or tryptophan is present at the end of the CDR3, so a read error is the likely explanation. The rearrangement links TRBV6-2 or TRBV6-3 to TRBJ2-7, with D possibly TRBD1 on 5 matching bases. V was shortened by 7 bases and J by 2 bases, with 12 bases between the two germline ends. The CDR3 sequence is 13 residues long. Germline assignment: CDR1 MNHEY and CDR2 SVGEGT. CDR3 sequence: CASTLWGTYEQYL. In DNA form, the CDR3 reads TGTGCCAGCACATTGTGGGGCACCTACGAGCAGTACTTA.

This clonotype came up many times. V is TRBV12-3 or TRBV12-4 and J is TRBJ2-7; D uncertain. Between the trimmed V and J ends, which lost 6 bases and 5 bases, there was a span of 17 bases. The CDR3 has 14 residues. The CDR3 nucleotides read TGTGCCAGCAGCCCCGCCAAGGGAACGAACGAGCAGTACTTC. This sequence encodes CASSPAKGTNEQYF.

The chain employs TRBV6-2 or TRBV6-3 and TRBJ1-1; TRBD1 is a possible D gene (5 bases). This CDR3 contains 16 residues. Germline V CDR1 and CDR2: MNHEY, SVGEGT. V shed 3 bases and J shed 4 bases, with 18 bases lying between them. The CDR3 here is CASSYMDKLSGTEAFF. In DNA, the CDR3 is TGTGCCAGCAGTTATATGGACAAGTTGAGTGGCACTGAAGCTTTCTTT.

The chain recombines TRBV7-8 with TRBJ2-2, with 7 bases matching TRBD2. Germline V gene data show CDR1 as SGHVS and CDR2 as FQNEAQ. The CDR3 is 16 residues long. J gave up 3 bases and V 5 bases, and 9 bases lay outside the gene matches. Here the CDR3 reads CASSRGGGTDTGELFF. The DNA of the CDR3 is TGTGCCAGCAGCCGTGGCGGGGGAACGGACACCGGGGAGCTGTTTTTT.

This clonotype was found many times. The chain is built from TRBV4-3 and TRBJ2-7, with 12 bases matching TRBD1. There are 16 residues in the CDR3. The germline V gene has CDR1 LGHNA and CDR2 YSLEER. V gave up 6 bases and J gave up 5 bases; unmatched junction bases: 11. DNA for the CDR3: TGCGCCAGCAGTTCCGAGGCTGGGACAGGGGGCCACGAGCAGTACTTC. Translation: CASSSEAGTGGHEQYF.

This clonotype was detected only a few times. This chain uses TRBV6-5 with TRBJ1-1; perhaps TRBD1 as D (5 bases). V dropped 4 bases and J dropped 0 bases, with 12 bases sitting between them. Germline CDR1 and CDR2: MNHEY and SVGAGI. The length of the CDR3 is 15 residues. The CDR3 nucleotides are TGTGCCAGCAGTTGGGGGAGAAGCATGAACACTGAAGCTTTCTTT. Protein product: CASSWGRSMNTEAFF.

The V call is TRBV12-3 or TRBV12-4, the J call TRBJ2-7; perhaps TRBD1 as D (5 bases). The CDR3 length is 13 residues. Trimming left V 3 bases short and J 5 bases short, with 11 bases between. The CDR3: CASSFAGNDEQYF. CDR3 coding DNA: TGTGCCAGCAGTTTTGCAGGGAATGACGAGCAGTACTTC.

The chain couples TRBV6-5 to TRBJ2-5; D not certain. Germline CDR1 reads MNHEY; CDR2 reads SVGAGI. The CDR3 contains 15 residues. The V end lost 4 bases, the J end lost 2 bases, and 14 bases lay between the germline ends. The CDR3 here is CASSLTRQAQETQYF. The CDR3 DNA is TGTGCCAGCAGTTTAACCCGACAAGCACAAGAGACCCAGTACTTC.

Ten or more counts support this clonotype. The genes are TRBV6-5 and TRBJ1-5; no clear D gene. V lost 7 bases, J lost 5 bases, and 15 bases lay in between. CDR1 and CDR2 from the germline V gene are MNHEY and SVGAGI. This CDR3 comprises 14 residues. Here the CDR3 reads CASKPGVLHQPQHF. The CDR3 coding sequence is TGTGCCAGCAAGCCCGGGGTTCTCCATCAGCCCCAGCATTTT.

This clonotype was detected a few times. In DNA, the CDR3 is TGTGCCAGTATCGATAACCACCACAACACTGAAGCTTTCTTT. Amino acid sequence: CASIDNHHNTEAFF. The rearrangement joins TRBV19 to TRBJ1-1; D ambiguous. Germline loops: CDR1 LNHDA, CDR2 SQIVND (reference sequence). Trimming shortened V by 7 bases and J by 2 bases, and 14 bases separated the two germline ends. The CDR3 is 14 amino acids. Looking up the rest from reference TRBV19 and TRBJ1-1 gives the full variable domain: DGGITQSPKYLFRKEGQNVTLSCEQNLNHDAMYWYRQDPGQGLRLIYYSQIVNDFQKGDIAEGYSVSREKKESFPLTVTSAQKNPTAFYLCASIDNHHNTEAFFGQGTRLTVV.

This clonotype was seen repeatedly, ten times or more. This chain links TRBV6-1 with TRBJ2-7; 12 bases are a match to TRBD2. Germline V lookup: CDR1 MNHNS, CDR2 SASEGT. V lost 0 bases to trimming and J lost 3 bases; unmatched junction nucleotides: 0. The CDR3 is made up of 15 amino acids. The CDR3 nucleotides read TGTGCCAGCAGTGAAGCGACTAGCGGGAGCTACGAGCAGTACTTC. This gives the protein CASSEATSGSYEQYF.

This clonotype was counted many times. V and J are TRBV19 and TRBJ1-2, with D possibly being TRBD1 (6 bases). Trimming pared 5 bases from V and 4 bases from J, leaving 11 bases between. Germline CDR1 and CDR2: LNHDA and SQIVND (reference sequence). This CDR3 comprises 13 residues. In nucleotides, the CDR3 is TGTGCCAGTAGTCCACAGGGTAGCTATGGCTACACCTTC. Translation: CASSPQGSYGYTF.

This sequence joins TRBV27 and TRBJ2-5; D is perhaps TRBD2 (6 bases). Germline lookup yields CDR1 MNHEY and CDR2 SMNVEV (reference sequence). CDR3 length: 17 amino acids. Trimming took 2 bases from V and 5 from J, leaving 21 bases between them. CDR3 bases: TGTGCCAGCAGTTTAAAGTGGCAGGGAGGATTTAGGGAGACCCAGTACTTC. This gives the protein CASSLKWQGGFRETQYF.

The rearrangement joins TRBV12-3 or TRBV12-4 to TRBJ2-7, with D unresolved. Trimming left V 4 bases short and J 0 bases short, with 13 bases between. The CDR3 spans 15 residues. CDR3 in DNA: TGTGCCAGCAGTTCACCGACAATGAGCTCCTACGAGCAGTACTTC. Its protein product is CASSSPTMSSYEQYF.

The chain links TRBV6-5 to TRBJ2-2; D could derive from TRBD1 or TRBD2 (5 bases each). The CDR3 sequence is 15 residues long. The germline CDR1 and CDR2 sequences are MNHEY and SVGAGI. V shed 2 bases and J shed 4 bases, with 11 bases lying between them. In nucleotides, the CDR3 is TGTGCCAGCAGTTACCGGGGCGAGAGCACCGGGGAGCTGTTTTTT. This codes for CASSYRGESTGELFF.

The chain uses TRBV30 and TRBJ1-2; D not certain. This CDR3 is 17 amino acids long. V lost 2 bases and J 6 bases, leaving 25 bases between the germline ends. CDR1 and CDR2 (germline): GTSNPN, SVGIG (reference sequence). The CDR3 DNA sequence: TGTGCCTGGAGTCGAGGTGTTTCGACTCTGCATACGAATGGCTACACCTTC. It codes for CAWSRGVSTLHTNGYTF.

This clonotype was found many times. This sequence joins TRBV30 and TRBJ2-2; a weak D match, TRBD2 (6 bases). Germline V gives CDR1 GTSNPN, CDR2 SVGIG (reference sequence). Trimming took off 5 bases at V and 4 bases at J, with 14 bases between the two ends. CDR3 length: 14 amino acids. The CDR3, as DNA: TGTGCCTGGGGTGACGGGAGCGGCACCGGGGAGCTGTTTTTT. Its protein product is CAWGDGSGTGELFF.

This clonotype was recorded once. The CDR3 spells CASSQRAGETYEQYF. For the CDR3, the DNA is TGTGCCAGCAGCCAACGTGCGGGGGAGACCTACGAGCAGTACTTC. The chain links TRBV12-3 or TRBV12-4 to TRBJ2-7; 7 nucleotides match TRBD2. CDR3 size: 15 residues. With V trimmed by 6 bases and J by 2 bases, 10 bases remained unmatched.